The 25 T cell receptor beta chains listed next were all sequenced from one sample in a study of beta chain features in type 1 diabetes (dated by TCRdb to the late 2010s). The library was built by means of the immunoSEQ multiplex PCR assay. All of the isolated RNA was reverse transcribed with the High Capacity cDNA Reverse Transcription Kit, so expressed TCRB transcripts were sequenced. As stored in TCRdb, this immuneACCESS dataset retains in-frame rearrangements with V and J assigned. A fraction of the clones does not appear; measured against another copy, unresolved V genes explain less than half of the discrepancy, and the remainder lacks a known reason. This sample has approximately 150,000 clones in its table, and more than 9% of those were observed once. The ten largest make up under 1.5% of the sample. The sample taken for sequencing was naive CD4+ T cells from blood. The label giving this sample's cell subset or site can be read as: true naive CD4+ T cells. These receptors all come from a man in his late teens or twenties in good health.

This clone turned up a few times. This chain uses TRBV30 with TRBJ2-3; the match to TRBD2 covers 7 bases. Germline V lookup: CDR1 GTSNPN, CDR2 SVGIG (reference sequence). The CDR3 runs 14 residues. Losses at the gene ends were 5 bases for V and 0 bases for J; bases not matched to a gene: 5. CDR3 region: CAWASGLSTDTQYF. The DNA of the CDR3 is TGTGCCTGGGCTAGCGGCCTAAGCACAGATACGCAGTATTTT. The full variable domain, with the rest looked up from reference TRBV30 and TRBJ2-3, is SQTIHQWPATLVQPVGSPLSLECTVEGTSNPNLYWYRQAAGRGLQLLFYSVGIGQISSEVPQNLSASRPQDRQFILSSKKLLLSDSGFYLCAWASGLSTDTQYFGPGTRLTVL.

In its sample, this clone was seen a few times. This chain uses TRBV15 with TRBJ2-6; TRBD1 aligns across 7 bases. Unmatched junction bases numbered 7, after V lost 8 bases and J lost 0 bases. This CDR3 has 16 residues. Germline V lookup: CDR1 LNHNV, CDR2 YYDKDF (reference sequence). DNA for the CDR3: TGTGCCACCGGGGACAGTGGAAGCTCTGGGGCCAACGTCCTGACTTTC. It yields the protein CATGDSGSSGANVLTF.

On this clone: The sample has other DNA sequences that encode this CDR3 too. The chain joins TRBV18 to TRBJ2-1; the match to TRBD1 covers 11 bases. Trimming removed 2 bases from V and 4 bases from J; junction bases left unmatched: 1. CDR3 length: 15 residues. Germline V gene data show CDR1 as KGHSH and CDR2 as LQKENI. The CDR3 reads CASSPGQGAYNEQFF. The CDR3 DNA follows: TGTGCCAGCTCACCAGGACAGGGGGCTTACAATGAGCAGTTCTTC.

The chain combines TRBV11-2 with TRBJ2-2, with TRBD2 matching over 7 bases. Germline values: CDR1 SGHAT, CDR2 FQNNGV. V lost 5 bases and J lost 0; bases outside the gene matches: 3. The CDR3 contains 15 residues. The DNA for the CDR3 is TGTGCCAGCAGCCGGGACTACGCGAACACCGGGGAGCTGTTTTTT. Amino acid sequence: CASSRDYANTGELFF.

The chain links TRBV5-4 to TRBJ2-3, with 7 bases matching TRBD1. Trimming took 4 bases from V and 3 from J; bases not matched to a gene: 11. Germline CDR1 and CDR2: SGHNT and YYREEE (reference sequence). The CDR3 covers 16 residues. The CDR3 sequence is CASSRGQSGLTDTQYF. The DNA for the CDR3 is TGTGCCAGCAGCCGGGGACAGTCGGGGTTGACAGATACGCAGTATTTT.

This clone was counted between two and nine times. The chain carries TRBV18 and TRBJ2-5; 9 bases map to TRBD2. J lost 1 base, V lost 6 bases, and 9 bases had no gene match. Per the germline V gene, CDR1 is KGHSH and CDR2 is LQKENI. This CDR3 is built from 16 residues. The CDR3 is CASSRQGSGGQETQYF. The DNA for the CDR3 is TGTGCCAGCTCCCGTCAGGGTAGCGGGGGCCAAGAGACCCAGTACTTC.

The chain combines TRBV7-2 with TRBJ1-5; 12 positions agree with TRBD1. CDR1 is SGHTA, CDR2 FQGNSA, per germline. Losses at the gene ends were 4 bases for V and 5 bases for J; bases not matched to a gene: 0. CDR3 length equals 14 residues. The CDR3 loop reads CASSWDRGHQPQHF. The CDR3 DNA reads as TGTGCCAGCAGCTGGGACAGGGGGCATCAGCCCCAGCATTTT.

CDR3 protein: CASSRSSYEQYF. The CDR3 nucleotides are TGTGCCAGCAGCCGGAGCTCCTACGAGCAGTACTTC. V gene TRBV7-2 combines with J gene TRBJ2-7; no reliable D call. Trimming cost V 5 bases and J 0 bases, with 5 bases left between them. There are 12 residues in the CDR3. Germline V gene sequence: CDR1 SGHTA, CDR2 FQGNSA.

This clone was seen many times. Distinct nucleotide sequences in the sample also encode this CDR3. This CDR3 reads CASSRQSYGYTF. The CDR3 DNA is TGTGCCAGTAGTCGACAGTCCTATGGCTACACCTTC. The chain has TRBV19 and TRBJ1-2; tentative D call: TRBD1 (5 bases). Germline V gives CDR1 LNHDA, CDR2 SQIVND (reference sequence). The CDR3 consists of 12 residues. V dropped 5 bases and J dropped 4 bases, with 8 bases sitting between them.

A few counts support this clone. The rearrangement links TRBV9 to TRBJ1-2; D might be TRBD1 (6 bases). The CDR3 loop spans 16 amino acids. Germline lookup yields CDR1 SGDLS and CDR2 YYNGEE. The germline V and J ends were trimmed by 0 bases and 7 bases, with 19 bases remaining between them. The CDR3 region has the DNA TGTGCCAGCAGCGTAGGCCCTTTGGGGGCGCAACGTGGCTACACCTTC. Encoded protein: CASSVGPLGAQRGYTF. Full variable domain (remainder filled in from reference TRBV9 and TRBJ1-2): DSGVTQTPKHLITATGQRVTLRCSPRSGDLSVYWYQQSLDQGLQFLIQYYNGEERAKGNILERFSAQQFPDLHSELNLSSLELGDSALYFCASSVGPLGAQRGYTFGSGTRLTVV.

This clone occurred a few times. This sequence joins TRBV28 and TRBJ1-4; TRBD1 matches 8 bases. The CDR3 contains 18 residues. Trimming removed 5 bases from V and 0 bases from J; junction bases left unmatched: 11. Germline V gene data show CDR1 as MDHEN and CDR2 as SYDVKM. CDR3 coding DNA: TGTGCCAGCAGTACCCGACAGGGGTCCACGGCAACTAATGAAAAACTGTTTTTT. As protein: CASSTRQGSTATNEKLFF.

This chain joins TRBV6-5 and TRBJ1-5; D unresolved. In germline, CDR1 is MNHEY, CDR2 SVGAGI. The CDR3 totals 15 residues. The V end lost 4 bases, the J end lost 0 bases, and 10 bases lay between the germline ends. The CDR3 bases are TGTGCCAGCAGTTCTGAGGGTTATAGCAATCAGCCCCAGCATTTT. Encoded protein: CASSSEGYSNQPQHF.

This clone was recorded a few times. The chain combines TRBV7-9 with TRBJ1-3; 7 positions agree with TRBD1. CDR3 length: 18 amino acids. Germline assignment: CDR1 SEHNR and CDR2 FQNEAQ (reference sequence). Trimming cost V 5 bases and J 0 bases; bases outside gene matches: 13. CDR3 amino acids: CASSTPYGQAHSGNTIYF. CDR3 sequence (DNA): TGTGCCAGCAGCACCCCCTATGGACAGGCCCACTCTGGAAACACCATATATTTT.

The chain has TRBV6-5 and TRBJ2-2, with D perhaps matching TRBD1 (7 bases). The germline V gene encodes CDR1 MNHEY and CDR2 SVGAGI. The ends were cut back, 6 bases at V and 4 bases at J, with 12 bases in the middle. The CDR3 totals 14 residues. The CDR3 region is CASRRQGGTGELFF. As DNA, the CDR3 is TGTGCCAGCAGGAGACAGGGAGGCACCGGGGAGCTGTTTTTT.

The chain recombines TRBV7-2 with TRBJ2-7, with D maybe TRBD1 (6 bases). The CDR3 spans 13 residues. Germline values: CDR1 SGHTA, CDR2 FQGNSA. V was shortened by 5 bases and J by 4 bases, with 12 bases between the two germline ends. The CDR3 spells CASSAHGQYEQYF. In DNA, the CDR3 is TGTGCCAGCAGCGCCCATGGACAGTACGAGCAGTACTTC.

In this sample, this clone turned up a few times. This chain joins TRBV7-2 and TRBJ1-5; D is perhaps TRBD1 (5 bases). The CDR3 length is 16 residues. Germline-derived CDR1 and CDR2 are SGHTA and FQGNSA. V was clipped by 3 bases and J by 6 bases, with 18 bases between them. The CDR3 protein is CASSFGGRTGGQPQHF. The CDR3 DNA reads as TGTGCCAGCAGCTTTGGGGGGAGGACGGGGGGTCAGCCCCAGCATTTT. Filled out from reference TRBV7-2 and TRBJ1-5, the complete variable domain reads GAGVSQSPSNKVTEKGKDVELRCDPISGHTALYWYRQSLGQGLEFLIYFQGNSAPDKSGLPSDRFSAERTGGSVSTLTIQRTQQEDSAVYLCASSFGGRTGGQPQHFGDGTRLSIL.

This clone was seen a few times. For the CDR3, the DNA is TGTGCCAGCAGGTTCTCAGGACAGGGCCCCGGGGAGCTGTTTTTT. This translates into CASRFSGQGPGELFF. J is TRBJ2-2 and V is TRBV6-5; 8 bases line up with TRBD1. The germline CDR1 and CDR2 sequences are MNHEY and SVGAGI. CDR3 length: 15 residues. The junction had 9 bases not matched to a gene; V was cut back by 6 bases and J by 6 bases.

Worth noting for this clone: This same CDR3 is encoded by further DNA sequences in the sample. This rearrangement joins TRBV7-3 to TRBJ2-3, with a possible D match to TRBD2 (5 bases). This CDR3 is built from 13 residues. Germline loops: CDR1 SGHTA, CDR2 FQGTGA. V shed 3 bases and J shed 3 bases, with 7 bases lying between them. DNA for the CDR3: TGTGCCAGCAGCTTTAGAGGGACAGATACGCAGTATTTT. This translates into CASSFRGTDTQYF.

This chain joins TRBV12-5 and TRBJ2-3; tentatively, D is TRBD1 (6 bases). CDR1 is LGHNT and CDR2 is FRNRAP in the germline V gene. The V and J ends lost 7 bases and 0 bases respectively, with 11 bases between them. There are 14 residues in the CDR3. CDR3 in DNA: TGTGCTAGTGCCGGACAGCTTAGCACAGATACGCAGTATTTT. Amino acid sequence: CASAGQLSTDTQYF. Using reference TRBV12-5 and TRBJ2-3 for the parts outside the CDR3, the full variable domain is DARVTQTPRHKVTEMGQEVTMRCQPILGHNTVFWYRQTMMQGLELLAYFRNRAPLDDSGMPKDRFSAEMPDATLATLKIQPSEPRDSAVYFCASAGQLSTDTQYFGPGTRLTVL.

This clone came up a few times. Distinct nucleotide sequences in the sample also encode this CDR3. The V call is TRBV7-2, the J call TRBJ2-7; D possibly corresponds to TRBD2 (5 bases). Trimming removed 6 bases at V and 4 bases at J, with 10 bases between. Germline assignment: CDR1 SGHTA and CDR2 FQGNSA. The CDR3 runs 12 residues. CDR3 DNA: TGTGCCAGCAGTCCCACGGGGTACGAGCAGTACTTC. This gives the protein CASSPTGYEQYF.

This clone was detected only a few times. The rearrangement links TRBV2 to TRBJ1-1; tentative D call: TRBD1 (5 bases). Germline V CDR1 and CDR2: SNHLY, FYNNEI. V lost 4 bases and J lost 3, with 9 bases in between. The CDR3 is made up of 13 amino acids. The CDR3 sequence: CASSADRYTEAFF. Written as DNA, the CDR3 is TGTGCCAGCAGTGCAGACAGATACACTGAAGCTTTCTTT.

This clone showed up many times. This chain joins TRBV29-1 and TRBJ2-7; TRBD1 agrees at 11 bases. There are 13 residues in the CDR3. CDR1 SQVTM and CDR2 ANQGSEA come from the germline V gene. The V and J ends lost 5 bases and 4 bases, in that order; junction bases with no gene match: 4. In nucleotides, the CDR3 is TGCAGCGTTTCAGGGACAGGGGGTTACGAGCAGTACTTC. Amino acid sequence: CSVSGTGGYEQYF.

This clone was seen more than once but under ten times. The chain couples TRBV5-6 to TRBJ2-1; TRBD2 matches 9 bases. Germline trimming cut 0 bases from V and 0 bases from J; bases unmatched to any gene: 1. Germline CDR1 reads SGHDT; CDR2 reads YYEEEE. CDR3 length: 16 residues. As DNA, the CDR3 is TGTGCCAGCAGCTTGGGCGGGGGGGCCTCCTACAATGAGCAGTTCTTC. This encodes CASSLGGGASYNEQFF.

CDR3 amino acids: CASRAGTGADTQYF. As DNA, the CDR3 is TGTGCCTCTCGAGCCGGGACAGGCGCGGATACGCAGTATTTT. The chain recombines TRBV2 with TRBJ2-3; 8 bases fit TRBD1. The length of the CDR3 is 14 residues. J was trimmed by 6 bases and V by 11 bases; bases with no gene match: 13. Germline V CDR1 and CDR2: SNHLY, FYNNEI.

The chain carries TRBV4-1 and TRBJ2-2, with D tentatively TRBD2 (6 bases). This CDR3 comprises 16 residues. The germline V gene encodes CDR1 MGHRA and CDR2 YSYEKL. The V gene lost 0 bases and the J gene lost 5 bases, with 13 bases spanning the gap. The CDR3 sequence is CASSQDLGRKTGELFF. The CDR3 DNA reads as TGCGCCAGCAGCCAAGATCTGGGGAGGAAGACCGGGGAGCTGTTTTTT.